The 6 T cell receptor beta chains presented below share a single source sample, sequenced in a study of cytomegalovirus exposure and HLA in healthy donors. The PCR ran on 60 Vbeta and 13 Jbeta primers. TCRdb keeps only in-frame clones here, not all; method: immunoSEQ multiplex PCR. The sample consists of approximately 200,000 clones, roughly 80% of them appearing once. Sequencing was carried out using PBMCs. Receptors were obtained from a girl aged 10-17 years in good health and CMV-seronegative.

The chain combines TRBV2 with TRBJ1-5; D is unresolved. The CDR3 consists of 17 residues. CDR1 is SNHLY and CDR2 is FYNNEI in the germline V gene. The V gene lost 4 bases and the J gene lost 4 bases, with 20 bases spanning the gap. The CDR3 DNA sequence: TGTGCCAGCAGTGTCCGGGGTGGTATGGGCCGGAATCAGCCCCAGCATTTT. Its protein is CASSVRGGMGRNQPQHF.

The J gene is TRBJ2-2, the V gene TRBV7-3, with D perhaps TRBD2 (5 bases). V lost 0 bases and J 0 bases, leaving 5 bases between the germline ends. CDR3 length: 15 residues. The V gene's germline CDR1 is SGHTA and CDR2 FQGTGA. The CDR3 bases are TGTGCCAGCAGCTTAACGCGGGCGAACACCGGGGAGCTGTTTTTT. This translates into CASSLTRANTGELFF.

The rearrangement joins TRBV27 to TRBJ1-1, with 8 bases that match TRBD1. Germline V gives CDR1 MNHEY, CDR2 SMNVEV (reference sequence). The CDR3 extends over 14 amino acids. After removal of 4 bases from V and 9 bases from J, the junction contained 10 bases not matched to a gene. The CDR3 coding sequence is TGTGCCAGCAGTTCCACTAGGGACAGGCCGCAAGCTTTCTTT. This encodes CASSSTRDRPQAFF.

The V and J genes are TRBV5-1 and TRBJ2-7; 8 bases line up with TRBD2. CDR3 length: 17 residues. V was clipped by 0 bases and J by 2 bases; unmatched bases: 10. CDR1 and CDR2 from the germline V gene are SGHRS and YFSETQ. In DNA, the CDR3 is TGCGCCAGCAGCTTGGCGGGTTCAGCGGGGGCAACCTACGAGCAGTACTTC. Protein sequence: CASSLAGSAGATYEQYF.

Only one count was recorded for this clone. The V gene is TRBV4-1, the J gene TRBJ2-1; 7 bases agree with TRBD1. Germline lookup yields CDR1 MGHRA and CDR2 YSYEKL. This CDR3 spans 15 amino acids. Trimming cost V 0 bases and J 7 bases; bases outside gene matches: 6. This CDR3 reads CASSQEDRVRNEQFF. CDR3 nucleotide sequence: TGCGCCAGCAGCCAAGAAGACAGGGTAAGGAATGAGCAGTTCTTC.

This clone was recorded only once. The chain recombines TRBV28 with TRBJ2-5; D possibly corresponds to TRBD1 (5 bases). The CDR3 sequence is 13 residues long. Germline V CDR1 and CDR2: MDHEN, SYDVKM. Trimming removed 4 bases from V and 6 bases from J, with 12 bases in between. The CDR3 region has the DNA TGTGCCAGCAGTTCTACAGGCAGCCAGACCCAGTACTTC. Translation: CASSSTGSQTQYF. The full variable domain, its missing parts supplied by reference TRBV28 and TRBJ2-5, is DVKVTQSSRYLVKRTGEKVFLECVQDMDHENMFWYRQDPGLGLRLIYFSYDVKMKEKGDIPEGYSVSREKKERFSLILESASTNQTSMYLCASSSTGSQTQYFGPGTRLLVL.